This T cell receptor beta chain was observed in a study of cytomegalovirus exposure and HLA in healthy donors. Turning to this clone: Its antigen remains unidentified.

In the PCR, 60 Vbeta and 13 Jbeta primers were used. Assay: immunoSEQ multiplex PCR; the TCRdb copy retains only in-frame clones and omits some. Of some 170,000 clones detected, roughly 74% appear once; the ten largest clones hold roughly 3%. CDR3 length equals 15 residues. The V end lost 0 bases, the J end lost 4 bases, and 13 bases lay between the germline ends. The germline CDR1 and CDR2 sequences are SGHRS and YFSETQ. Study-level points and caveats: Later analysis indicated greater clonal expansion among HLA-associated TCR beta chains than among equally common other chains. Earlier analysis found most TCR beta V segments productive about 90% or about 30% of the time. Most TCR sequences were seen very rarely across donors, but some public TCRs occurred in many.

The TCR was taken from a female donor in good health and CMV-seronegative. The chain employs TRBV5-1 and TRBJ1-2; D gene ambiguous. The specimen was PBMCs. The CDR3 reads CASSLALDTLYGYTF. CDR3 sequence (DNA): TGCGCCAGCAGCTTGGCCTTAGACACCCTCTATGGCTACACCTTC.